This TCR beta chain was obtained from a study of T cells after yellow fever vaccination (dated by TCRdb to between 2018 and 2020). In the study overall: The SMART-Seq v4 Ultra Low Input RNA kit was used to prepare libraries from fractions with low cell numbers. To track T-cell clones before and after primary and booster YFV17D yellow fever vaccination, bulk TCR alpha and beta repertoires were sequenced longitudinally. Two healthy male donors, one aged 18 to 30 and one aged 30 to 40 years, were included in the cohort. Blood was drawn at multiple timepoints before and after primary and secondary immunization, with bulk PBMC replicates and cell subsets isolated.

The paper as a whole reports these results and caveats: Computational filtering was required because FACS-sorted repertoires could contain abundant contaminating clonotypes from the bulk population. A small share of clonotypes occurred in both CD4 and CD8 compartments, likely arising from convergent recombination. After the booster, most of the clones that had expanded following primary vaccination were detected again (almost 98% of CD4 and 85% to 90% of CD8), which suggests that memory was broadly maintained. Because only two donors were included in the study, the extent to which the findings can be generalized is limited. Compared with the primary T-cell response, the secondary T-cell response was weaker but faster, peaking on day 5 rather than day 15.

The germline V gene encodes CDR1 MNHEY and CDR2 SMNVEV (reference sequence). The germline V and J ends show losses of 4 bases and 6 bases respectively, and no gene match explains 6 bases of the junction. The CDR3 goes from the cysteine to the phenylalanine over 14 residues. The kept DNA is CDR3 alone, 42 bases in frame from the first base. The treatment or condition label on this specimen signifies: live attenuated yellow fever vaccine strain. At each blood-draw timepoint, two biological replicates of bulk PBMCs were obtained. A standard Ficoll-Paque protocol was used to isolate PBMCs from peripheral blood. RNA was extracted with TriZol from bulk PBMCs, CD4 and CD8 fractions, and dextramer-positive and dextramer-negative fractions. In this sample, this clonotype turned up a few times. This clone's antigen is unknown. Base qualities are not recorded, but no much larger clone differs from it by a single base.

TCR cDNA was synthesized by 5'RACE template switching, through which a universal primer site and unique molecular identifiers were introduced. Priming of cDNA synthesis was performed from both the TCR alpha and TCR beta constant segments. Library amplification involved two PCR steps, and the second step added sample barcodes and sequencing adapters. Sequencing of libraries was performed on Illumina HiSeq 2500 (2x100 bp) or NovaSeq (2x150 bp). Processing in the source paper ran as follows. MIGEC handled demultiplexing of reads and collapsing into UMI consensus sequences, while MiXCR performed V(D)J alignment. Using edgeR on replicate PBMC samples, clonotypes were called vaccine-responding if FDR was below 0.01 and the log2 fold change was above 5 up to day 15. Each bulk clonotype received a CD4 or CD8 identity based on whether the sequenced CD4 or CD8 repertoire contained that clonotype at higher abundance. The public sequencing data were trimmed at Q25 with fastp and processed into clonotypes with MiXCR by TCRdb, which kept only in-frame beta chains. Here each entry gathers all rows of one CDR3 protein and keeps the most common genes and DNA. The V and J calls reflect TCRdb's pipeline rather than the authors' work. This sample has 300,000 or so distinct CDR3 sequences in its table, and 8.1% of those were observed once. Roughly 15% of the sample comes from the top ten.

The TCR originated in a man younger than 30 who received the YFV17D yellow fever vaccine. Sequenced here: PBMCs, sampled 45 days after the first yellow fever vaccination. Recombination connected TRBV27 to TRBJ2-1, with 7 bases in between that match TRBD2. Read as DNA, the sequence is TGTGCCAGCAGTTATGGACTAGTTTTCAATGAGCAGTTCTTC. The encoded protein is CASSYGLVFNEQFF.